This TCR beta chain originates from a study of T cell repertoires in aging, cancer and after chemotherapy. Study results and limitations: Across the chemotherapy interval, each cancer cohort showed higher median generation probability, suggesting thymic rebound.

This clonotype was found a few times. Its antigen is still unknown. Germline V gives CDR1 PRHDT, CDR2 FYEKMQ (reference sequence). The CDR3 spans 17 residues. Trimming stripped 0 bases from V and 0 bases from J, with 13 bases between. Rearranged V-D-J TRB sequences were amplified with a mixed TRB-A/B primer pool. A single record per CDR3 protein comes from TCRdb applying MiXCR to the multiplex PCR reads. Altogether some 8,900 distinct CDR3 sequences are present, around 33% being singletons, with the ten largest covering about 2.7%. Peripheral blood genomic DNA, not sorted cells or RNA, was the template.

The chain uses TRBV13 and TRBJ2-3, with no clear D. This sequence originates from a human donor in good health. The sample taken for sequencing was blood. Here the CDR3 reads CASSLGAAVTSTDTQYF. The CDR3 nucleotides are TGTGCCAGCAGCTTAGGTGCGGCAGTCACTAGCACAGATACGCAGTATTTT.